This T cell receptor beta chain was profiled in a study of CD4 T cells in relation to SARS-CoV-2 and coronaviruses. Study-level information: PBMCs were cultured with antigen for nine to ten days before TCR beta sequencing.

Unexposed donor CD4+ T cells date from about 2011-2018, before the COVID-19 pandemic. CD4+ T cells were isolated from the cells after 10 days of culture. As cell numbers allowed, unexposed-donor CD4+ T cells faced SARS-CoV-2 S/N and four cold-coronavirus spikes. Cultures received half-medium IL-2 refreshes on days 3 and 7. Worth noting for this clone: Antigen: not known.

Germline assignment: CDR1 MGHRA and CDR2 YSYEKL. CDR3 length equals 16 residues. J lost 0 bases, V lost 4 bases, and 3 bases had no gene match. General observations from the study: In 55% to 75% of donors, memory CD4+ clonotypes crossrecognized SARS-CoV-2 and at least one common cold coronavirus spike.

The table came from immunoSEQ multiplex PCR; TCRdb's copy has only in-frame clones and leaves some out. The table lists some 19,000 clones, 77% of them singletons. The receptor comes from a human donor in good health. Sequencing was done on a sample of CD4+ T cells from PBMCs, cultured in vitro. The chain employs TRBV4-1 and TRBJ2-1, with TRBD2 matching over 10 bases. Here the CDR3 DNA reads TGCGCCAGCAGCCGCTTAGCGGGGGGCTCCTACAATGAGCAGTTCTTC. Its translation is CASSRLAGGSYNEQFF.